What follows describes a single T cell receptor beta chain. What antigen it recognizes has not been identified. The record has no base qualities; no much larger clone is one base away. V and J are trimmed by 5 bases and 9 bases, and the gene matches miss 6 bases of the junction. Including the terminal cysteine and phenylalanine, the CDR3 comprises 12 residues. The DNA shown is the 36-base CDR3, in frame from base 1. According to the germline V gene, CDR1 reads MNHEY and CDR2 reads SVGAGI. The sample belongs to a study of shared clonotypes between healthy human individuals (dated by TCRdb to between 2020 and 2021). Broadly, across the study: The cohort included three men and a couple of women between 18 and 49 years of age. For each donor, CD4 naive and CD4 memory were each given three plates, CD8 naive was given two plates, and CD8 memory was given one plate. The study deeply sequenced blood TCR repertoires of several healthy adults to estimate repertoire size and the extent of clonotype sharing between individuals. Libraries were prepared and TCR repertoires were sequenced by different laboratories using diverse techniques, in order to increase sequencing depth and limit assay-specific biases. Between about 0.9 and 10 billion PBMCs per donor were obtained by leukapheresis. The full study reports these points: Estimated clonotype richness was generally larger for naive than for memory subsets. Rarefaction of sorted-subset datasets indicated incomplete sequencing despite the large sequencing depth. The small number of donors limited the genetic and exposure-history diversity represented. Compared with non-shared clonotypes, the clonotypes found in all four sorted-subset donors had higher generation probabilities. Based on pairwise subsampling, the degree of clonotype sharing among donors was expected to be affected by sequencing depth. Across a handful of donors, approximately 5% of naive CD4, roughly 3.3% of naive CD8, around 2.1% of memory CD4, and over 0.35% of memory CD8 clonotypes were shared. Sampling was restricted to blood, and TCR repertoires in tissues likely differ from the TCR repertoires found in blood.

The donors were healthy, HIV-negative adults who had no recently reported acute infections or vaccinations. Only Caucasian adults living in Nashville, Tennessee, USA were represented among the donors. CD4+ T cells were enriched by magnetic negative selection; naive cells were then positively selected on CD45RA, and the negative fraction formed the memory subset. Blood was collected by leukapheresis, and PBMCs were isolated by Ficoll-Histopaque density gradient centrifugation and then cryopreserved in liquid nitrogen vapor phase. Analytical flow cytometry was used to check the purity and quantity of every magnetically sorted T cell population. Genomic DNA was isolated from each sorted fraction and quantified by UV absorbance on a Nanodrop 2000c. Using the deep immunoSEQ assay, TCR CDR3 regions were amplified from genomic DNA by multiplex PCR. Genomic DNA extracted from each cell subset was distributed evenly over all wells of several immunoSEQ 96-well plates, and each plate served as one replicate. For sorted subsets, each replicate PCR was loaded with around 220 ng genomic DNA, equivalent to roughly 30,000 T cell genomes. The purified libraries were quantified using a Qubit 3.0 fluorometer, sized with a Bioanalyzer 2100, and then quantified again using the KAPA Library Quantification kit. Every immunoSEQ 96-well plate was sequenced on a dedicated single-read 150-cycle Illumina NextSeq 550 flow cell. As for the authors' bioinformatics: Because the immunoSEQ output held only junctional sequences and lacked quality scores, the filtering could not match the filtering applied to full-length reads. To assign V/J genes and CDR3, sequences were annotated using PyIR, a Python wrapper for IgBLAST v1.9, with IMGT germline references. Reads were filtered out if the reads had weak V/J assignments (E-value above 1e-6), no CDR3, stop codons, out-of-frame junctions, or ambiguous translated residues. V3J clonotypes were defined as sequences sharing an identical inferred V gene, J gene, and CDR3 amino acid sequence. The percentage overlap between two repertoires was calculated by dividing the number of shared unique clonotypes by the size of the smaller repertoire. Three approaches were used to assess repertoire richness: RTK rarefaction, the Chao1 estimator, and Recon v2.1 estimates of unobserved clonotypes. OLGA was used to compute generation probabilities for all TCRbeta clonotypes that the gDNA method yielded from a few donors. TCRdb took this table from immuneACCESS and kept in-frame rearrangements with V and J called. Such tables lack part of the clones; where checked against another copy, unresolved V genes explain under half of the gap, and the rest is unexplained. V and J calls and clone size come straight from that table; D and trimming were deduced from the DNA. Counted in this sample were some 2,400,000 clones; more than 90% of them appeared once. Of the sample, more than 0.1% is held by the ten largest clones.

The receptor comes from a man younger than 35 in good health. The sequence joins TRBV6-5 to TRBJ2-7, and 8 junction bases match TRBD1. The sample consisted of naive CD4+ T cells sorted from blood. Read against the paper, the sample's cell subset or site label means: CD45RA+ positively selected. The DNA is as follows: TGTGCCAGCAGTAGACAGGGGACGGGGCAGTACTTC. This encodes CASSRQGTGQYF.